This TCR beta chain was recorded in a study of neurological immune-mediated disorders. CDR1 and CDR2 (germline): SQVTM, ANQGSEA. The CDR3 sequence is 14 residues long. Trimming pared 0 bases from V and 5 bases from J, leaving 14 bases between. This clonotype was detected many times. As to time point: longitudinal time-point 3. MiXCR, applied by TCRdb to the 5' RACE reads, yields one record per CDR3 protein. The data show tens of thousands of distinct CDR3 sequences, approximately 9.2% seen once. Source material: PBMCs. The V call is TRBV29-1, the J call TRBJ2-7; D gene ambiguous. The TCR comes from a middle-aged woman in good health. CDR3 in DNA: TGCAGCGTTGAAGATTACGGGCCTGACCACGAGCAGTACTTC. It is translated as CSVEDYGPDHEQYF.